What follows are 12 T cell receptor beta chains derived from one specimen sequenced in a study of T-cell reconstitution after alpha-beta-depleted transplantation in children. Preparation of the TCRbeta library was carried out with unique molecular identifiers. A single record per CDR3 protein comes from TCRdb applying MiXCR to the PCR reads. The sample lists approximately 340,000 distinct CDR3 sequences, 10% occurring once. The input for sequencing was PBMCs from the stem cell graft donor, taken from the stem cell graft. The receptor source for this set is a human donor who donated a stem cell graft to a child with acute lymphoblastic leukemia.

This clonotype showed up just a few times. The chain uses TRBV7-8 and TRBJ1-5, with unresolved D. V lost 5 bases to trimming and J lost 9 bases, with 26 bases between them. Germline V gene lookup returns CDR1 SGHVS and CDR2 FQNEAQ. The CDR3 contains 17 residues. The CDR3 nucleotides are TGTGCCAGCAGCGATCACATGGACGGAGGAGAAGGATGGCCCCAGCATTTT. Translated, it gives CASSDHMDGGEGWPQHF.

This clonotype occurred a few times. The rearrangement joins TRBV7-2 to TRBJ1-5, with unresolved D. The CDR3 runs 15 residues. Germline-derived CDR1 and CDR2 are SGHTA and FQGNSA. Trimming took 2 bases from V and 1 from J, leaving 9 bases between them. The CDR3 DNA reads as TGTGCCAGCAGCTTAATGGGTGCGAGCAATCAGCCCCAGCATTTT. Its protein product is CASSLMGASNQPQHF.

The chain employs TRBV7-9 and TRBJ2-7; possibly TRBD2 for D (6 bases). Germline V CDR1 and CDR2: SEHNR, FQNEAQ (reference sequence). The CDR3 extends over 15 amino acids. V lost 5 bases and J 1 base, leaving 15 bases between the germline ends. CDR3 sequence reads: CASSQGTALSYEQYF. The CDR3 DNA sequence: TGTGCCAGCAGCCAAGGGACTGCTTTATCCTACGAGCAGTACTTC.

In its sample, this clonotype was seen a few times. The chain has TRBV5-1 and TRBJ2-1, with 10 bases identical to TRBD2. V shed 4 bases, J shed 4 bases, and the junction held 5 bases outside the gene matches. CDR1 is SGHRS and CDR2 is YFSETQ in the germline V gene. This CDR3 has 15 residues. The CDR3 is CASSARAGGYNEQFF. The CDR3 DNA reads as TGCGCCAGCAGCGCCCGAGCGGGGGGGTACAATGAGCAGTTCTTC.

This sequence joins TRBV7-6 and TRBJ2-6; tentatively, D is TRBD1 or TRBD2 (5 bases each). Trimming took 2 bases from V and 0 from J, leaving 8 bases between them. CDR1 is SGHVS, CDR2 FNYEAQ, per germline. The CDR3 has 16 residues. CDR3 in amino acids: CASSLIGGSGANVLTF. The CDR3 coding sequence is TGTGCCAGCAGCTTAATTGGGGGCTCTGGGGCCAACGTCCTGACTTTC. Combining the CDR3 with reference TRBV7-6 and TRBJ2-6 gives the whole variable domain GAGVSQSPRYKVTKRGQDVALRCDPISGHVSLYWYRQALGQGPEFLTYFNYEAQQDKSGLPNDRFSAERPEGSISTLTIQRTEQRDSAMYRCASSLIGGSGANVLTFGAGSRLTVL.

In the case of this clonotype: A read error may account for a junction end that differs from germline. The chain combines TRBV4-3 with TRBJ2-6, with D possibly TRBD1 on 5 matching bases. The CDR3 has 16 amino acids. Germline CDR1 and CDR2: LGHNA and YSLEER. CDR3 amino acids: CASSQGPGSGANGLTF. The CDR3 coding sequence is TGCGCCAGCAGCCAAGGGCCAGGGTCTGGGGCCAACGGCCTGACTTTC.

The chain uses TRBV7-2 and TRBJ2-2; perhaps TRBD1 as D (6 bases). The germline V gene has CDR1 SGHTA and CDR2 FQGNSA. This CDR3 comprises 15 residues. The V end was cut by 3 bases, the J end by 2 bases, with 10 bases between. CDR3: CASSFDRFNTGELFF. The CDR3 DNA is TGTGCCAGCAGCTTCGACAGGTTTAACACCGGGGAGCTGTTTTTT.

The chain carries TRBV12-3 or TRBV12-4 and TRBJ2-1; 8 bases fit TRBD2. The trim removed 0 bases at V and 12 bases at J, leaving 10 bases unmatched. The CDR3 loop spans 15 amino acids. CDR3 protein: CASSLAVAGGVVQFF. In DNA form, the CDR3 reads TGTGCCAGCAGTTTAGCCGTGGCGGGAGGTGTGGTGCAGTTCTTC.

The CDR3 reads CSASVGTSGRNEQFF. CDR3 in DNA: TGCAGTGCTAGTGTAGGGACTAGCGGCCGAAATGAGCAGTTCTTC. The chain joins TRBV20-1 to TRBJ2-1; 11 positions match TRBD2. CDR3 length: 15 amino acids. Germline CDR1 is DFQATT and CDR2 is SNEGSKA (reference sequence). J gave up 7 bases and V 3 bases, and 8 bases lay outside the gene matches.

This clonotype was picked up many times. The chain joins TRBV9 to TRBJ2-1; D possibly corresponds to TRBD2 (6 bases). The CDR3 totals 15 residues. Germline V gene sequence: CDR1 SGDLS, CDR2 YYNGEE. Deletions cut 3 bases from V and 2 bases from J, with 12 bases between. In nucleotides, the CDR3 is TGTGCCAGCAGCGAGGGACTGCTAACCTACAATGAGCAGTTCTTC. It codes for CASSEGLLTYNEQFF. Looking up the rest from reference TRBV9 and TRBJ2-1 gives the full variable domain: DSGVTQTPKHLITATGQRVTLRCSPRSGDLSVYWYQQSLDQGLQFLIQYYNGEERAKGNILERFSAQQFPDLHSELNLSSLELGDSALYFCASSEGLLTYNEQFFGPGTRLTVL.

The chain couples TRBV27 to TRBJ2-7, with 7 nucleotides matching TRBD2. The germline V gene has CDR1 MNHEY and CDR2 SMNVEV (reference sequence). Trimming cost V 5 bases and J 4 bases; bases outside gene matches: 11. The CDR3 runs 15 residues. The CDR3 region is CASSPLLGGMYEQYF. DNA for the CDR3: TGTGCCAGCAGTCCTCTCCTCGGGGGGATGTACGAGCAGTACTTC.

The V and J genes are TRBV5-1 and TRBJ2-2; 14 nucleotides match TRBD2. The CDR3 loop spans 15 amino acids. Trimming cost V 3 bases and J 6 bases; bases outside gene matches: 1. CDR1 and CDR2 from the germline V gene are SGHRS and YFSETQ. CDR3 sequence: CASSSTSGRAGELFF. CDR3 bases: TGCGCCAGCAGCTCGACTAGCGGGAGGGCCGGGGAGCTGTTTTTT. Together with reference TRBV5-1 and TRBJ2-2, the CDR3 gives the full variable domain: KAGVTQTPRYLIKTRGQQVTLSCSPISGHRSVSWYQQTPGQGLQFLFEYFSETQRNKGNFPGRFSGRQFSNSRSEMNVSTLELGDSALYLCASSSTSGRAGELFFGEGSRLTVL.